These 27 T cell receptor beta chains were all obtained from the same sample, sequenced in a study of T cell changes during pregnancy in multiple sclerosis. The assay was immunoSEQ multiplex PCR, and TCRdb's table has in-frame clones only and misses some. Here the sample spans fewer than 100,000 clones, 93% being singletons. This specimen consisted of peripheral blood, obtained after pregnancy. Receptor source: a female donor in good health, enrolled as a control in a pregnancy study.

The V call is TRBV28, the J call TRBJ2-7, with 8 nucleotides matching TRBD2. CDR1 MDHEN and CDR2 SYDVKM come from the germline V gene. The CDR3 loop spans 14 amino acids. Losses at the gene ends were 6 bases for V and 7 bases for J; bases not matched to a gene: 11. The CDR3 bases are TGTGCCAGCAGCCGGACGGGAGGGACGGAAGAGCAGTACTTC. Its translation is CASSRTGGTEEQYF.

The chain is built from TRBV6-6 and TRBJ1-4; TRBD1 aligns across 9 bases. The CDR3 extends over 15 amino acids. Per germline, CDR1 MNHNY and CDR2 SVGAGI (reference sequence). V was clipped by 0 bases and J by 8 bases; unmatched bases: 4. The CDR3 region is CASSYSGTGNEKLFF. CDR3 nucleotides: TGTGCCAGCAGTTACTCGGGGACAGGGAACGAAAAACTGTTTTTT.

V usage is TRBV6-1 and J usage is TRBJ1-2; D might be TRBD1 (5 bases). CDR1 and CDR2 (germline): MNHNS, SASEGT. V gave up 7 bases and J gave up 8 bases, with 14 bases separating them. The length of the CDR3 is 12 residues. CDR3 in amino acids: CASIGEVLGYTF. CDR3 DNA: TGTGCCAGCATAGGGGAGGTACTCGGCTACACCTTC.

The rearrangement links TRBV6-1 to TRBJ1-5; no clear D. The germline gives CDR1 MNHNS, CDR2 SASEGT. The V gene lost 0 bases and the J gene lost 7 bases, with 10 bases spanning the gap. The CDR3 covers 14 residues. CDR3 region: CASSEAFSRQPQHF. As DNA, the CDR3 is TGTGCCAGCAGTGAAGCGTTTTCCCGGCAGCCCCAGCATTTT.

The rearrangement links TRBV6-5 to TRBJ1-5; TRBD1 matches 9 bases. This CDR3 region has 14 residues. CDR1 is MNHEY, CDR2 SVGAGI, per germline. V gave up 5 bases and J gave up 4 bases; unmatched junction bases: 3. The chain's CDR3 is CASSHRGQNQPQHF. In DNA form, the CDR3 reads TGTGCCAGCAGTCACAGGGGGCAGAATCAGCCCCAGCATTTT.

This clone was recorded once. The rearrangement joins TRBV9 to TRBJ2-7; 12 bases map to TRBD2. Germline CDR1 is SGDLS and CDR2 is YYNGEE. The junction had 7 bases not matched to a gene; V was cut back by 4 bases and J by 5 bases. CDR3 length equals 15 residues. As DNA, the CDR3 is TGTGCCAGCAGCCCCAGACTAGCGGGAGAAAACGAGCAGTACTTC. Protein product: CASSPRLAGENEQYF.

The chain has TRBV7-2 and TRBJ2-2, with 13 bases identical to TRBD2. The ends lost 5 bases at V and 0 bases at J; junction bases unmatched: 3. The CDR3 loop spans 17 amino acids. Germline V CDR1 and CDR2: SGHTA, FQGNSA. This chain's CDR3 is CASSRGTSGANTGELFF. CDR3 sequence (DNA): TGTGCCAGCAGCAGAGGGACTAGCGGGGCGAACACCGGGGAGCTGTTTTTT. Together with reference TRBV7-2 and TRBJ2-2, the CDR3 gives the full variable domain: GAGVSQSPSNKVTEKGKDVELRCDPISGHTALYWYRQSLGQGLEFLIYFQGNSAPDKSGLPSDRFSAERTGGSVSTLTIQRTQQEDSAVYLCASSRGTSGANTGELFFGEGSRLTVL.

This clone was seen more than once but under ten times. The chain links TRBV28 to TRBJ2-1, with 9 bases matching TRBD2. CDR3 length equals 15 residues. Germline V lookup: CDR1 MDHEN, CDR2 SYDVKM. Losses at the gene ends were 5 bases for V and 9 bases for J; bases not matched to a gene: 11. The CDR3 DNA is TGTGCCAGCAGTCTTAGCGGGAGCGTCAGGCCTGAGCAGTTCTTC. Translation gives CASSLSGSVRPEQFF.

This clone was counted only a few times. The chain carries TRBV2 and TRBJ2-7; TRBD1 aligns across 7 bases. The trim removed 2 bases at V and 6 bases at J, leaving 10 bases unmatched. CDR1 and CDR2 from the germline V gene are SNHLY and FYNNEI. The CDR3 length is 15 residues. CDR3 bases: TGTGCCAGCAGTGAATTCAGTAGAGGGACAGCCGAGCAGTACTTC. This codes for CASSEFSRGTAEQYF. Looking up the rest from reference TRBV2 and TRBJ2-7 gives the full variable domain: EPEVTQTPSHQVTQMGQEVILRCVPISNHLYFYWYRQILGQKVEFLVSFYNNEISEKSEIFDDQFSVERPDGSNFTLKIRSTKLEDSAMYFCASSEFSRGTAEQYFGPGTRLTVT.

The V and J genes are TRBV30 and TRBJ2-1; 7 bases match TRBD2. Germline V CDR1 and CDR2: GTSNPN, SVGIG (reference sequence). CDR3 length: 14 residues. Trimming took 2 bases from V and 4 from J; bases not matched to a gene: 5. CDR3 DNA sequence: TGTGCCTGGAGTTTGGGCGGGGGTTACAATGAGCAGTTCTTC. Translated: CAWSLGGGYNEQFF.

The J gene is TRBJ2-1, the V gene TRBV9; TRBD1 might be the D (5 bases). In germline, CDR1 is SGDLS, CDR2 YYNGEE. The CDR3 runs to 12 residues. V was trimmed by 0 bases and J by 10 bases, leaving 8 bases between them. The CDR3 loop is CASSVAGSEQFF. The CDR3 nucleotides read TGTGCCAGCAGCGTAGCAGGGTCGGAGCAGTTCTTC.

This chain uses TRBV18 with TRBJ2-1; D is ambiguous. The V and J ends lost 4 bases and 0 bases respectively, with 10 bases between them. CDR1 KGHSH and CDR2 LQKENI come from the germline V gene. The CDR3 runs 15 residues. The CDR3 DNA reads as TGTGCCAGCTCACTGGCAGCGAGCTCCTACAATGAGCAGTTCTTC. It translates to CASSLAASSYNEQFF.

V gene TRBV5-1 combines with J gene TRBJ2-5, with 8 bases fitting TRBD2. The junction had 9 bases not matched to a gene; V was cut back by 6 bases and J by 5 bases. CDR3 length: 14 residues. Looked up from germline, CDR1 is SGHRS and CDR2 is YFSETQ. For the CDR3, the DNA is TGCGCCAGCAATACCGGGACTAGTGCGGAGACCCAGTACTTC. Residues: CASNTGTSAETQYF. Supplemented by reference TRBV5-1 and TRBJ2-5, the full variable domain reads KAGVTQTPRYLIKTRGQQVTLSCSPISGHRSVSWYQQTPGQGLQFLFEYFSETQRNKGNFPGRFSGRQFSNSRSEMNVSTLELGDSALYLCASNTGTSAETQYFGPGTRLLVL.

The genes are TRBV4-3 and TRBJ2-3, with D perhaps TRBD2 (5 bases). Trimming took 0 bases from V and 5 from J, leaving 9 bases between them. Germline CDR1 LGHNA, CDR2 YSLEER. The CDR3 consists of 14 residues. CDR3 bases: TGCGCCAGCAGCCAAGACCAAGGAGGAGATACGCAGTATTTT. Its translation: CASSQDQGGDTQYF.

Points on this clone: A read error may account for a junction end that differs from germline. This sequence joins TRBV6-5 and TRBJ1-4, with 9 bases that match TRBD1. The CDR3 is 10 residues long. The germline V gene has CDR1 MNHEY and CDR2 SVGAGI. The CDR3 reads CASRRRDRVF. CDR3 DNA sequence: TGTGCCAGCAGGAGACGGGACAGGGTCTTT.

The CDR3 loop reads CASSIGLYNEKLFF. As DNA, the CDR3 is TGTGCCAGTAGTATTGGGCTGTATAATGAAAAACTGTTTTTT. The chain combines TRBV19 with TRBJ1-4; no definite D call. CDR3 length: 14 amino acids. Germline assignment: CDR1 LNHDA and CDR2 SQIVND (reference sequence). V was trimmed by 3 bases and J by 4 bases, leaving 9 bases between them.

V and J are TRBV21-1 and TRBJ1-3. TRBV21-1 is a known pseudogene. This CDR3 region has 16 residues. In DNA form, the CDR3 reads TGTGCCAGCACTCAGAAGGGAGTTGAGGCTGGAAACACCATATATTTT. This codes for CASTQKGVEAGNTIYF.

V gene TRBV11-3 combines with J gene TRBJ2-1; TRBD1 might be the D (6 bases). Trimming took 5 bases from V and 4 from J, leaving 12 bases between them. The CDR3 covers 14 residues. In germline, CDR1 is SGHNT, CDR2 YENEEA. CDR3 nucleotide sequence: TGTGCCAGCAGCCGGGACACACAATACAATGAGCAGTTCTTC. This encodes CASSRDTQYNEQFF.

CDR3 sequence reads: CASSSRARDTQYF. The CDR3 DNA reads TGTGCCAGCAGCTCGCGGGCGAGGGATACGCAGTATTTT. V gene TRBV7-6 combines with J gene TRBJ2-3, with D possibly TRBD2 on 5 matching bases. The ends were cut back, 4 bases at V and 6 bases at J, with 11 bases in the middle. The CDR3 is made up of 13 amino acids. The V gene's germline CDR1 is SGHVS and CDR2 FNYEAQ. The full variable domain, in which reference TRBV7-6 and TRBJ2-3 provide the parts outside the CDR3, is GAGVSQSPRYKVTKRGQDVALRCDPISGHVSLYWYRQALGQGPEFLTYFNYEAQQDKSGLPNDRFSAERPEGSISTLTIQRTEQRDSAMYRCASSSRARDTQYFGPGTRLTVL.

V gene TRBV19 combines with J gene TRBJ1-1, with a weak D call TRBD1 (5 bases). V lost 1 base to trimming and J lost 0 bases, with 18 bases between them. Germline lookup yields CDR1 LNHDA and CDR2 SQIVND (reference sequence). The CDR3 is made up of 18 amino acids. The CDR3 sequence: CASSIGNRWAGLNTEAFF. CDR3 nucleotides: TGTGCCAGTAGTATAGGGAATCGGTGGGCAGGGCTGAACACTGAAGCTTTCTTT.

The chain is built from TRBV27 and TRBJ2-5; 10 bases agree with TRBD1. V shed 6 bases and J 5 bases; nucleotides not matched to a gene: 6. This CDR3 is 14 amino acids long. The germline V gene has CDR1 MNHEY and CDR2 SMNVEV (reference sequence). The CDR3 bases are TGTGCCAGCAGATCTGGGACAGGGGTTGAGACCCAGTACTTC. Amino acids: CASRSGTGVETQYF.

The chain has TRBV4-3 and TRBJ2-2; a weak D match, TRBD2 (5 bases). The ends were cut back, 1 base at V and 3 bases at J, with 12 bases in the middle. The CDR3 is 16 residues long. CDR1 is LGHNA and CDR2 is YSLEER in the germline V gene. For the CDR3, the DNA is TGCGCCAGCAGCCAAGGGTCAAGCGGTTACACCGGGGAGCTGTTTTTT. Amino acids: CASSQGSSGYTGELFF.

This clone occurred a few times. The J gene is TRBJ1-6, the V gene TRBV6-1, with D perhaps matching TRBD1 (6 bases). CDR3 size: 16 residues. V was shortened by 6 bases and J by 4 bases, with 16 bases between the two germline ends. The germline CDR1 and CDR2 sequences are MNHNS and SASEGT. The CDR3 reads CASRERGTGYNSPLHF. The DNA for the CDR3 is TGTGCCAGCAGGGAAAGGGGCACAGGGTATAATTCACCCCTCCACTTT.

This chain connects TRBV11-2 to TRBJ2-2, with 9 bases identical to TRBD2. CDR3 size: 16 residues. J was trimmed by 2 bases and V by 7 bases; bases with no gene match: 8. Germline assignment: CDR1 SGHAT and CDR2 FQNNGV. The DNA for the CDR3 is TGTGCCAGCACCTCCCGCGGGGGGGATAACACCGGGGAGCTGTTTTTT. Translated: CASTSRGGDNTGELFF.

The V and J genes are TRBV7-8 and TRBJ2-4, with a possible D match to TRBD2 (5 bases). V gave up 2 bases and J gave up 3 bases, with 11 bases separating them. Per germline, CDR1 SGHVS and CDR2 FQNEAQ. The CDR3 spans 15 residues. DNA for the CDR3: TGTGCCAGCAGCTTAAGAGGGCAAGGCAAAAACATTCAGTACTTC. It is translated as CASSLRGQGKNIQYF.

The CDR3: CASRGQNFGSTEAFF. The DNA for the CDR3 is TGTGCCAGTAGGGGACAGAACTTCGGTAGCACTGAAGCTTTCTTT. The chain has TRBV19 and TRBJ1-1; 7 nucleotides line up with TRBD1. The CDR3 spans 15 residues. Germline values: CDR1 LNHDA, CDR2 SQIVND (reference sequence). The trim removed 6 bases at V and 4 bases at J, leaving 11 bases unmatched.

The chain joins TRBV6-1 to TRBJ2-7; 10 bases agree with TRBD1. Germline V CDR1 and CDR2: MNHNS, SASEGT. V was clipped by 3 bases and J by 2 bases; unmatched bases: 7. The CDR3 runs 16 residues. CDR3 sequence (DNA): TGTGCCAGCAGTGATTACCTTGGACAGGGGGCCTACGAGCAGTACTTC. Translation: CASSDYLGQGAYEQYF.